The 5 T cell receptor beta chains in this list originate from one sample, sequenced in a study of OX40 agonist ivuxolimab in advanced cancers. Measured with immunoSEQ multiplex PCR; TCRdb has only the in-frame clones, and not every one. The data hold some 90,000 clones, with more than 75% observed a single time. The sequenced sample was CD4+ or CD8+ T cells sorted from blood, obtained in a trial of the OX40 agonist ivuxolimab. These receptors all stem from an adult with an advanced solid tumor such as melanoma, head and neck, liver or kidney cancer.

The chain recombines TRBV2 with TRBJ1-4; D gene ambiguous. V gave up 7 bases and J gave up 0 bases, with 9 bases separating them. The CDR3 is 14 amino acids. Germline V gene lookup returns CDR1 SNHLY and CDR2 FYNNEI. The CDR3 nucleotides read TGTGCCAGCACCCTTATGGCAACTAATGAAAAACTGTTTTTT. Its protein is CASTLMATNEKLFF.

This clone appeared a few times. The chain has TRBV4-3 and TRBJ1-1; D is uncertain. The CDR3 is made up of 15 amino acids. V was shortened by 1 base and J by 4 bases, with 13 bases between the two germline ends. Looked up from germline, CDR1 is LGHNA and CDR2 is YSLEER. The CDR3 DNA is TGCGCCAGCAGCCAAGCACACGGGCGTTCCACTGAAGCTTTCTTT. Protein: CASSQAHGRSTEAFF.

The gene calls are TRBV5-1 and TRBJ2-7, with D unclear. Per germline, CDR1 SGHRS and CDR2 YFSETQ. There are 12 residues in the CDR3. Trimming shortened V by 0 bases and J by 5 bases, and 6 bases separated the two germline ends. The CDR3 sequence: CASSLVLDEQYF. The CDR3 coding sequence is TGCGCCAGCAGCTTGGTTCTAGACGAGCAGTACTTC.

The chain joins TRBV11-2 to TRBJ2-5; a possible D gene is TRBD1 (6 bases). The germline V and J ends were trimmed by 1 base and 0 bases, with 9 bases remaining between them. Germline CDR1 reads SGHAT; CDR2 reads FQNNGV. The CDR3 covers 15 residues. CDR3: CASSLGQAYQETQYF. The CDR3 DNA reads TGTGCCAGCAGCTTAGGACAGGCGTACCAAGAGACCCAGTACTTC. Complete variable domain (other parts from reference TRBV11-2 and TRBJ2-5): EAGVAQSPRYKIIEKRQSVAFWCNPISGHATLYWYQQILGQGPKLLIQFQNNGVVDDSQLPKDRFSAERLKGVDSTLKIQPAKLEDSAVYLCASSLGQAYQETQYFGPGTRLLVL.

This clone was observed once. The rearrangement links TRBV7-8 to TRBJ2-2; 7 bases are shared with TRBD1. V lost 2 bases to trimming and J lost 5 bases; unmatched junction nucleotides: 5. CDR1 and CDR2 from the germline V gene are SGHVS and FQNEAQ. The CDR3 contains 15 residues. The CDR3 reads CASSLLTGRTGELFF. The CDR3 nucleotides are TGTGCCAGCAGCTTACTGACAGGGAGAACCGGGGAGCTGTTTTTT. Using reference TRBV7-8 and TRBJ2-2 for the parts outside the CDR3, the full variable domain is GAGVSQSPRYKVAKRGQDVALRCDPISGHVSLFWYQQALGQGPEFLTYFQNEAQLDKSGLPSDRFFAERPEGSVSTLKIQRTQQEDSAVYLCASSLLTGRTGELFFGEGSRLTVL.